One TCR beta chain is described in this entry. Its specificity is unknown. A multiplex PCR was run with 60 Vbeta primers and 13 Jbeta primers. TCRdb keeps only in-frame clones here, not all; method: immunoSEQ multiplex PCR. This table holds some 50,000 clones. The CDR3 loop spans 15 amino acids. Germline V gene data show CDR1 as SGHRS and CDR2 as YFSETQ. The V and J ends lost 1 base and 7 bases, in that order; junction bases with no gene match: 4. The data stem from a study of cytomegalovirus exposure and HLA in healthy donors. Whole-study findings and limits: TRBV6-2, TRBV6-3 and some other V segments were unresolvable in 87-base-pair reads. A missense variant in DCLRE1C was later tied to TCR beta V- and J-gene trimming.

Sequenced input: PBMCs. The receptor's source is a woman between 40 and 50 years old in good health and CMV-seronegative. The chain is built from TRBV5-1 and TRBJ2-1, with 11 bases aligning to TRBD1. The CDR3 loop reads CASSLWGQGENEQFF. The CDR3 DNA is TGCGCCAGCAGCTTGTGGGGACAGGGGGAAAATGAGCAGTTCTTC.